Only one count was recorded for the clone carrying this TCR beta chain. The V segment lost 10 bases and the J segment 4 bases; nucleotides outside the gene matches: 7. CDR3 size: 13 residues. Germline lookup yields CDR1 MNHEY and CDR2 SVGAGI. Profiling relied on immunoSEQ multiplex PCR, and the TCRdb table lists in-frame clones only, not all of them. The data contain hundreds of thousands of clones, approximately 87% of them singletons. This sample is drawn from a study of shared T cell receptors in the human thymus. This sample also appeared in a second study, on human thymus T cells.

The clonotype was recovered from a boy in the first two years of life with a congenital heart defect. Sequenced: thymocytes. The chain combines TRBV6-5 with TRBJ2-1; 7 bases map to TRBD2. CDR3 in amino acids: CATGEGLYNEQFF. As DNA, the CDR3 is TGTGCCACCGGGGAGGGTCTTTACAATGAGCAGTTCTTC.